These 30 T cell receptor beta chains were sequenced from one sample in a study of human T cells and chemical hapten exposure. The time point here: pre-sensitization, week 0. The sample's treatment: therapeutic diphenylcyclopropenone sensitization with weekly scalp DPC. TCRdb recomputed calls from the RACE reads with MiXCR, one row per CDR3 protein. Of around 250,000 distinct CDR3 sequences in the sample, about 8.1% were seen once. The source material was whole blood, sampled in connection with sensitization to the hapten diphenylcyclopropenone (DPC). The receptor set was obtained from a woman aged 35 to 49 with alopecia areata. Some clones in this sample may be carry-over from other donors' samples.

This clonotype has at least ten counts. The chain uses TRBV2 and TRBJ1-4; tentative D call: TRBD1 (5 bases). Germline CDR1 and CDR2: SNHLY and FYNNEI. This CDR3 contains 14 residues. V was shortened by 10 bases and J by 3 bases, with 15 bases between the two germline ends. In DNA form, the CDR3 reads TGTGCCACCGGCGAGGGGTCGGCTAATGAAAAACTGTTTTTT. It translates to CATGEGSANEKLFF.

The chain uses TRBV28 and TRBJ1-2; 8 bases match TRBD1. The CDR3 spans 14 residues. V lost 5 bases and J lost 6; bases outside the gene matches: 8. CDR1 MDHEN and CDR2 SYDVKM come from the germline V gene. In DNA form, the CDR3 reads TGTGCCAGCAGTCTCGGACAGGGAGGCAATGGCTACACCTTC. This codes for CASSLGQGGNGYTF.

The chain carries TRBV6-1 and TRBJ1-4; TRBD1 agrees at 9 bases. The CDR3 spans 14 residues. V trimming: 5 bases; J trimming: 4 bases; junction bases outside the gene matches: 2. CDR1 is MNHNS and CDR2 is SASEGT in the germline V gene. CDR3 nucleotides: TGTGCCAGCAGTAGGACAGGGGATAATGAAAAACTGTTTTTT. Translation: CASSRTGDNEKLFF.

This clonotype was found a few times. The CDR3 sequence: CASNEGWDTQYF. CDR3 sequence (DNA): TGTGCCAGCAACGAGGGCTGGGATACGCAGTATTTT. The chain links TRBV28 to TRBJ2-3; maybe TRBD2 (5 bases). This CDR3 contains 12 residues. CDR1 and CDR2 from the germline V gene are MDHEN and SYDVKM. V was trimmed by 7 bases and J by 6 bases, leaving 11 bases between them.

V is TRBV5-1 and J is TRBJ2-5; TRBD2 matches at 9 bases. This CDR3 has 15 amino acids. Trimming cost V 4 bases and J 5 bases; bases outside gene matches: 9. The germline CDR1 and CDR2 sequences are SGHRS and YFSETQ. CDR3 sequence reads: CASSIRGTSLETQYF. The DNA for the CDR3 is TGCGCCAGCAGCATACGAGGGACTAGCCTTGAGACCCAGTACTTC.

This clonotype appeared a few times. J is TRBJ2-7 and V is TRBV28, with D perhaps TRBD1 (6 bases). Deletions cut 5 bases from V and 3 bases from J, with 11 bases between. This CDR3 comprises 13 residues. The germline V gene encodes CDR1 MDHEN and CDR2 SYDVKM. In DNA form, the CDR3 reads TGTGCCAGCAGTGCTCGGGACATCTACGAGCAGTACTTC. Translated, it gives CASSARDIYEQYF.

The chain joins TRBV6-2 or TRBV6-3 to TRBJ2-7; 7 bases match TRBD1. With V trimmed by 2 bases and J by 6 bases, 4 bases remained unmatched. CDR1 and CDR2 (germline): MNHEY, SVGEGT. This CDR3 comprises 13 residues. CDR3 coding DNA: TGTGCCAGCAGTTACGACCACAGGGGCGAGCAGTACTTC. This codes for CASSYDHRGEQYF.

This clonotype occurred a few times. CDR3 in DNA: TGTGCCAGCAGCTTACAACAGAAGAATGGCTACACCTTC. It is translated as CASSLQQKNGYTF. This rearrangement joins TRBV7-2 to TRBJ1-2; D uncertain. Germline V gene lookup returns CDR1 SGHTA and CDR2 FQGNSA. The CDR3 loop spans 13 amino acids. V lost 2 bases and J lost 6, with 10 bases in between.

In its sample, this clonotype was seen a few times. The J gene is TRBJ2-1, the V gene TRBV7-2; 9 bases line up with TRBD2. This CDR3 is 15 amino acids long. V was clipped by 1 base and J by 6 bases; unmatched bases: 4. Germline CDR1 SGHTA, CDR2 FQGNSA. The CDR3 region has the DNA TGTGCCAGCAGCTTAGTGGCTAGCGGGACCAATGAGCAGTTCTTC. Translating it yields CASSLVASGTNEQFF.

The CDR3: CASSLMQGGDTQYF. CDR3 nucleotides: TGTGCCAGCAGCTTAATGCAAGGCGGAGATACGCAGTATTTT. The genes are TRBV7-2 and TRBJ2-3; D uncertain. The germline CDR1 and CDR2 sequences are SGHTA and FQGNSA. The CDR3 loop spans 14 amino acids. Trimming cost V 2 bases and J 5 bases, with 11 bases left between them.

There are many counts of this clonotype. The chain carries TRBV6-5 and TRBJ2-7, with 8 bases matching TRBD2. CDR3 length: 16 amino acids. The trim removed 0 bases at V and 2 bases at J, leaving 6 bases unmatched. Germline assignment: CDR1 MNHEY and CDR2 SVGAGI. The CDR3 coding sequence is TGTGCCAGCAGTTACTCGGGAAGCGGGAGTACCTACGAGCAGTACTTC. Encoded protein: CASSYSGSGSTYEQYF.

This clonotype was counted ten times or more. This chain joins TRBV6-5 and TRBJ2-2; D may be TRBD2 (6 bases). Germline-derived CDR1 and CDR2 are MNHEY and SVGAGI. This CDR3 comprises 15 residues. Between the trimmed V and J ends, which lost 6 bases and 2 bases, there was a span of 13 bases. CDR3 in amino acids: CASSQGLGNTGELFF. The CDR3 region has the DNA TGTGCCAGCAGCCAGGGACTGGGAAACACCGGGGAGCTGTTTTTT.

This clonotype was recorded a few times. The chain is built from TRBV29-1 and TRBJ2-7, with D perhaps TRBD2 (6 bases). Trimming pared 0 bases from V and 5 bases from J, leaving 14 bases between. This CDR3 spans 14 amino acids. The germline V gene encodes CDR1 SQVTM and CDR2 ANQGSEA. The CDR3 DNA follows: TGCAGCGTTGAAGATCAGGAGGGAAGCAACGAGCAGTACTTC. Protein: CSVEDQEGSNEQYF.

The V and J genes are TRBV29-1 and TRBJ2-5, with no clear D. Germline V gene data show CDR1 as SQVTM and CDR2 as ANQGSEA. The CDR3 has 10 residues. The V gene lost 8 bases and the J gene lost 4 bases, with 8 bases spanning the gap. The CDR3: CSTRTETQYF. CDR3 sequence (DNA): TGCAGCACAAGAACAGAGACCCAGTACTTC.

This clonotype has a handful of counts. The chain employs TRBV29-1 and TRBJ2-1; 7 bases match TRBD2. CDR1 SQVTM and CDR2 ANQGSEA come from the germline V gene. J gave up 4 bases and V 5 bases, and 5 bases lay outside the gene matches. This CDR3 is 13 amino acids long. This CDR3 is CSVQGGEYNEQFF. In nucleotides, the CDR3 is TGCAGCGTTCAGGGAGGGGAGTACAATGAGCAGTTCTTC.

This clonotype was seen a few times. CDR3 sequence reads: CASSSAGGPREQFF. The CDR3 DNA reads as TGTGCCAGCAGCAGTGCGGGAGGCCCCAGGGAGCAGTTCTTC. This chain connects TRBV11-1 to TRBJ2-1, with 8 bases identical to TRBD2. V gave up 5 bases and J gave up 10 bases; unmatched junction bases: 10. Germline V gene lookup returns CDR1 SGHAT and CDR2 FQDESV (reference sequence). This CDR3 has 14 residues.

This clonotype was counted many times. The chain combines TRBV24-1 with TRBJ2-3, with TRBD2 matching 8 bases. After removal of 3 bases from V and 6 bases from J, the junction contained 19 bases not matched to a gene. This CDR3 spans 19 amino acids. Germline CDR1 and CDR2: KGHDR and SFDVKD. The chain's CDR3 is CATSDPSPPGGYSRDTQYF. CDR3 nucleotide sequence: TGTGCCACCAGTGATCCCTCCCCCCCGGGAGGGTACTCGAGGGATACGCAGTATTTT.

This clonotype came up many times. This chain connects TRBV28 to TRBJ1-3; no clear D gene. The length of the CDR3 is 12 residues. CDR1 and CDR2 from the germline V gene are MDHEN and SYDVKM. The V end lost 5 bases, the J end lost 0 bases, and 2 bases lay between the germline ends. The CDR3: CASSPSGNTIYF. CDR3 coding DNA: TGTGCCAGCAGTCCCTCTGGAAACACCATATATTTT. Supplemented by reference TRBV28 and TRBJ1-3, the full variable domain reads DVKVTQSSRYLVKRTGEKVFLECVQDMDHENMFWYRQDPGLGLRLIYFSYDVKMKEKGDIPEGYSVSREKKERFSLILESASTNQTSMYLCASSPSGNTIYFGEGSWLTVV.

This chain joins TRBV28 and TRBJ1-6; D is undetermined. Germline V lookup: CDR1 MDHEN, CDR2 SYDVKM. The CDR3 spans 13 residues. V lost 6 bases to trimming and J lost 5 bases, with 8 bases between them. The CDR3: CASSPENNSPLHF. As DNA, the CDR3 is TGTGCCAGCAGCCCAGAGAATAATTCACCCCTCCACTTT.

This clonotype has more than one count but fewer than ten. The chain joins TRBV7-3 to TRBJ2-3, with D possibly TRBD1 on 5 matching bases. CDR3 length: 13 residues. The V end was cut by 5 bases, the J end by 5 bases, with 11 bases between. Germline CDR1 reads SGHTA; CDR2 reads FQGTGA. The CDR3 region is CASSGSQGDTQYF. In DNA form, the CDR3 reads TGTGCCAGCAGCGGATCCCAGGGAGATACGCAGTATTTT.

The rearrangement uses TRBV5-1 and TRBJ2-3; 10 bases map to TRBD1. This CDR3 spans 15 amino acids. CDR1 SGHRS and CDR2 YFSETQ come from the germline V gene. Trimming took 3 bases from V and 2 from J; bases not matched to a gene: 3. In nucleotides, the CDR3 is TGCGCCAGCAGCTACCGACAGGGGGCCACAGATACGCAGTATTTT. This encodes CASSYRQGATDTQYF. Full variable domain (remainder filled in from reference TRBV5-1 and TRBJ2-3): KAGVTQTPRYLIKTRGQQVTLSCSPISGHRSVSWYQQTPGQGLQFLFEYFSETQRNKGNFPGRFSGRQFSNSRSEMNVSTLELGDSALYLCASSYRQGATDTQYFGPGTRLTVL.

CDR3 region: CASSVAPFRPNRGRAGELFF. DNA of the CDR3: TGTGCCAGCAGCGTAGCCCCCTTCCGGCCTAACAGGGGGCGCGCGGGGGAGCTGTTTTTT. This rearrangement joins TRBV9 to TRBJ2-2, with 9 bases aligning to TRBD1. The CDR3 totals 20 residues. Per the germline V gene, CDR1 is SGDLS and CDR2 is YYNGEE. Trimming cost V 0 bases and J 8 bases; bases outside gene matches: 20.

This clonotype showed up many times. The chain recombines TRBV6-6 with TRBJ2-1; no reliable D call. Germline-derived CDR1 and CDR2 are MNHNY and SVGAGI (reference sequence). The CDR3 runs to 15 residues. Deletions cut 3 bases from V and 4 bases from J, with 13 bases between. Written as DNA, the CDR3 is TGTGCCAGCAGTTATAGCTTAAGCATTTACAATGAGCAGTTCTTC. This sequence encodes CASSYSLSIYNEQFF.

This clonotype was picked up many times. V is TRBV29-1 and J is TRBJ2-5, with 12 bases matching TRBD2. The CDR3 is made up of 15 amino acids. Looked up from germline, CDR1 is SQVTM and CDR2 is ANQGSEA. V shed 5 bases and J 5 bases; nucleotides not matched to a gene: 9. The CDR3 spells CSVLLTSGSMETQYF. For the CDR3, the DNA is TGCAGCGTTCTTCTGACTAGCGGGAGTATGGAGACCCAGTACTTC.

This clonotype appeared a few times. This chain connects TRBV20-1 to TRBJ1-4; D might be TRBD1 (5 bases). This CDR3 is 12 amino acids long. V was trimmed by 3 bases and J by 7 bases, leaving 9 bases between them. In germline, CDR1 is DFQATT, CDR2 SNEGSKA (reference sequence). The chain's CDR3 is CSARGGSEKLFF. The CDR3 DNA is TGCAGTGCTAGGGGGGGTAGTGAAAAACTGTTTTTT.

This clonotype was picked up many times. The V and J genes are TRBV6-5 and TRBJ1-6; perhaps TRBD1 as D (5 bases). Trimming stripped 2 bases from V and 5 bases from J, with 7 bases between. Germline CDR1 MNHEY, CDR2 SVGAGI. The CDR3 length is 14 residues. CDR3 sequence: CASSYGDDNSPLHF. In DNA, the CDR3 is TGTGCCAGCAGTTACGGGGACGATAATTCACCCCTCCACTTT.

This clonotype was found many times. CDR3 protein: CASSLSAKGYEQYF. CDR3 nucleotide sequence: TGTGCCAGCAGTTTGTCAGCCAAAGGTTACGAGCAGTACTTC. The rearrangement joins TRBV12-3 or TRBV12-4 to TRBJ2-7, with unresolved D. Trimming pared 3 bases from V and 4 bases from J, leaving 13 bases between. The CDR3 length is 14 residues.

The genes are TRBV20-1 and TRBJ2-1; TRBD2 agrees at 12 bases. The CDR3 spans 14 residues. From germline, CDR1 is DFQATT and CDR2 SNEGSKA (reference sequence). V shed 2 bases and J 4 bases; nucleotides not matched to a gene: 0. As DNA, the CDR3 is TGCAGTGCTAGACTAGCGGGGGGGTACAATGAGCAGTTCTTC. The encoded protein is CSARLAGGYNEQFF.

The V call is TRBV5-1, the J call TRBJ1-4, with 7 nucleotides matching TRBD1. This CDR3 has 14 amino acids. Germline CDR1 and CDR2: SGHRS and YFSETQ. The J segment lost 5 bases and the V segment lost 5 bases, leaving 6 bases of the junction unmatched. The CDR3 is CASRAGQSNEKLFF. DNA of the CDR3: TGCGCCAGCAGGGCGGGACAGTCAAATGAAAAACTGTTTTTT.

A remark on this clonotype: With a much larger clone just one base away, this may be a read error. The chain carries TRBV15 and TRBJ2-7; 11 nucleotides match TRBD2. V lost 0 bases to trimming and J lost 8 bases; unmatched junction nucleotides: 6. Germline CDR1 is LNHNV and CDR2 is YYDKDF (reference sequence). The CDR3 runs 15 residues. CDR3 loop: CATSRDTSGSYKQYF. The CDR3 nucleotides are TGTGCCACCAGCAGAGATACTAGCGGGAGTTACAAGCAGTACTTC.